The TCR beta chain under discussion was sequenced for a study of OX40 agonist ivuxolimab in advanced cancers. The table came from immunoSEQ multiplex PCR; TCRdb's copy has only in-frame clones and leaves some out. In the table there are tens of thousands of clones, 80% to 90% of which are singletons. This CDR3 region has 14 residues. V was cut by 3 bases and J by 3 bases, with 12 bases left in between. Germline-derived CDR1 and CDR2 are MGHRA and YSYEKL. This TCR was recovered from an adult with an advanced solid tumor such as melanoma, head and neck, liver or kidney cancer. This chain connects TRBV4-1 to TRBJ2-7; D gene unclear. The sample in question was CD4+ or CD8+ T cells sorted from blood, obtained in a trial of the OX40 agonist ivuxolimab. DNA of the CDR3: TGCGCCAGCAGCCAGGGAAGATACGACTACGAGCAGTACTTC. Its translation is CASSQGRYDYEQYF.